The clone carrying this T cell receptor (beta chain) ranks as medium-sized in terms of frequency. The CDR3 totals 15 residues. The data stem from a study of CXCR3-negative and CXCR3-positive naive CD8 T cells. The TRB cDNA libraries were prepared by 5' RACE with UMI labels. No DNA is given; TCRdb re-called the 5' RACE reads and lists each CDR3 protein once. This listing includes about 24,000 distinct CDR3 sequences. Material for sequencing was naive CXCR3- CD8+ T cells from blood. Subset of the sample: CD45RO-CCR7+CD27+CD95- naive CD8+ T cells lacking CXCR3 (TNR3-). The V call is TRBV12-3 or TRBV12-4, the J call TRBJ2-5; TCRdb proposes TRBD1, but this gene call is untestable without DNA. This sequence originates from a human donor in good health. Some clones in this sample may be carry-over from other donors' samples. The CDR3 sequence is CASSRDGGVQETQYF.